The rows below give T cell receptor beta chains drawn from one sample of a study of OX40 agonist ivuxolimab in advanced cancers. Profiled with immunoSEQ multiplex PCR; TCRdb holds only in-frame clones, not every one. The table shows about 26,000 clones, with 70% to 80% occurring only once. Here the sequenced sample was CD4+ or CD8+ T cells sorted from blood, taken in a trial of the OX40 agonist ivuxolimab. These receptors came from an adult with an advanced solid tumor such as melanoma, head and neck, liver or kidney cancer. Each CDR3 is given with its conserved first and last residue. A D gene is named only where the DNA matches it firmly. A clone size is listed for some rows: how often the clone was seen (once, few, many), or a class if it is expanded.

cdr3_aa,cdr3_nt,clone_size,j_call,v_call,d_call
CASSSGRGGDTDTQYF,TGTGCCAGCAGTTCCGGGAGAGGGGGGGACACAGATACGCAGTATTTT,.,TRBJ2-3,TRBV9,.
CASSLLSEGGEQFF,TGTGCCAGCAGTCTCCTGTCCGAAGGAGGGGAGCAGTTCTTC,.,TRBJ2-1,TRBV28,.
CASHVETGGKLFF,TGTGCCAGCCACGTGGAGACAGGGGGAAAACTGTTTTTT,.,TRBJ1-4,TRBV6-6,TRBD1
CASSQVPGLAGGKYNEQFF,TGCGCCAGCAGCCAAGTCCCGGGACTAGCGGGGGGGAAATACAATGAGCAGTTCTTC,once,TRBJ2-1,TRBV4-1,TRBD2
CGSRNVGAYNEQFF,TGTGGGAGCAGGAATGTCGGCGCCTACAATGAGCAGTTCTTC,.,TRBJ2-1,TRBV7-9,.
CASRNGLASDTQYF,TGTGCCAGCAGAAACGGACTAGCGTCAGATACGCAGTATTTT,.,TRBJ2-3,TRBV6-5,TRBD2
CASSIGQGRHNEQFF,TGTGCCAGCAGCATAGGACAGGGGAGACACAATGAGCAGTTCTTC,.,TRBJ2-1,TRBV21-1,.
CASSEGADQPQHF,TGTGCCAGCAGTGAGGGGGCCGATCAGCCCCAGCATTTT,.,TRBJ1-5,TRBV6-1,.
CASSEAEPSSYNEQFF,TGTGCCAGCAGTGAAGCTGAACCAAGCTCCTACAATGAGCAGTTCTTC,.,TRBJ2-1,TRBV2,.
CASSPYTGELFF,TGTGCCAGCAGCCCTTACACCGGGGAGCTGTTTTTT,few,TRBJ2-2,TRBV9,.
CASSRGGNEQFF,TGTGCCAGCAGCCGGGGAGGCAATGAGCAGTTCTTC,once,TRBJ2-1,TRBV7-2,.
CASSLASPPTEAFF,TGCGCCAGCAGCTTGGCCTCACCACCCACTGAAGCTTTCTTT,.,TRBJ1-1,TRBV5-1,.
CASSLAASSYNEQFF,TGTGCTAGCAGCTTGGCCGCCAGCTCCTACAATGAGCAGTTCTTC,.,TRBJ2-1,TRBV7-7,.
CASSQVLGSNQPQHF,TGCGCCAGCAGCCAAGTGCTGGGTAGCAATCAGCCCCAGCATTTT,medium-sized,TRBJ1-5,TRBV4-1,.
CASSPDRDQETQYF,TGTGCCAGCAGCCCTGACAGGGACCAAGAGACCCAGTACTTC,.,TRBJ2-5,TRBV5-4,TRBD1
CASSQTSAAADTQYF,TGTGCCAGCAGTCAGACTAGCGCGGCGGCAGATACGCAGTATTTT,.,TRBJ2-3,TRBV7-3,TRBD2
CASRGASGPPYEQYF,TGTGCCAGCAGGGGGGCTAGCGGACCCCCCTACGAGCAGTACTTC,.,TRBJ2-7,TRBV28,.
CASSGTQSYEQYF,TGTGCCAGCAGCGGGACACAATCCTACGAGCAGTACTTC,.,TRBJ2-7,TRBV6-1,.
CASSSLWLGGDEKLFF,TGTGCCAGCAGCTCTCTTTGGTTAGGGGGGGATGAAAAACTGTTTTTT,.,TRBJ1-4,TRBV7-9,.
CASSYFADDGETQYF,TGTGCCAGCAGTTATTTTGCCGACGATGGAGAGACCCAGTACTTC,few,TRBJ2-5,TRBV6-5,.
CATPPVRDRNTGELFF,TGTGCCACCCCCCCCGTCCGGGACAGGAACACCGGGGAGCTGTTTTTT,.,TRBJ2-2,TRBV7-9,TRBD1
CASSFRYQDSYNEQFF,TGTGCCAGCAGCTTTAGGTATCAGGATTCCTACAATGAGCAGTTCTTC,.,TRBJ2-1,TRBV11-2,.
CAWSVGFSYEQYF,TGTGCCTGGAGTGTAGGGTTTAGCTACGAGCAGTACTTC,.,TRBJ2-7,TRBV30,.
CASSLAQWTSGSFLAYNEQFF,TGTGCCAGCAGCTTAGCGCAGTGGACTAGCGGGAGTTTCTTAGCCTACAATGAGCAGTTCTTC,.,TRBJ2-1,TRBV7-6,TRBD2
CASSFGTANYGYTF,TGTGCCAGTAGTTTCGGGACAGCTAACTATGGCTACACCTTC,.,TRBJ1-2,TRBV19,TRBD1
CASSSTEGEITGELFF,TGTGCCAGCAGCTCGACCGAAGGAGAAATCACCGGGGAGCTGTTTTTT,.,TRBJ2-2,TRBV27,.
CASSVSLGLAGIGETQYF,TGTGCCAGCAGCGTAAGTTTGGGACTAGCGGGGATTGGTGAGACCCAGTACTTC,.,TRBJ2-5,TRBV9,TRBD2
CASSLGRDTGELFF,TGCGCCAGCAGCCTGGGTCGGGACACCGGGGAGCTGTTTTTT,.,TRBJ2-2,TRBV4-1,.
CASSYSVAGPYNEQFF,TGTGCCAGCAGTTACTCTGTGGCGGGGCCATACAATGAGCAGTTCTTC,.,TRBJ2-1,TRBV6-6,.
CASSIGGNQPQHF,TGTGCCAGTAGTATAGGCGGGAATCAGCCCCAGCATTTT,.,TRBJ1-5,TRBV19,.
CASSHIRDSNQPQHF,TGCGCCAGCAGCCATATCAGGGATAGCAATCAGCCCCAGCATTTT,.,TRBJ1-5,TRBV4-1,.
CASSYAGNTEAFF,TGTGCCAGCAGCTATGCAGGGAACACTGAAGCTTTCTTT,.,TRBJ1-1,TRBV11-3,.
CASSTTPVFDEQYF,TGTGCCAGCAGCACCACCCCCGTCTTCGACGAGCAGTACTTC,.,TRBJ2-7,TRBV9,.
CTSSRPPGLAGQSSYNEQFF,TGCACCAGCAGCCGGCCTCCGGGACTAGCGGGACAGAGCTCCTACAATGAGCAGTTCTTC,.,TRBJ2-1,TRBV1,.
CASSPDGPHQDEAFF,TGTGCCAGCAGCCCCGACGGGCCCCATCAAGACGAAGCTTTCTTT,.,TRBJ1-1,TRBV7-3,.
CASSPGTSGYEQYF,TGTGCCAGCAGTCCCGGGACTAGCGGCTACGAGCAGTACTTC,.,TRBJ2-7,TRBV27,TRBD2
CASSVGPDPGGSYEQYF,TGTGCCAGCAGCGTAGGACCTGACCCGGGCGGGAGCTACGAGCAGTACTTC,.,TRBJ2-7,TRBV9,TRBD2
CASSATATSGYEQYF,TGTGCCAGCAGCGCCACCGCGACTAGTGGCTACGAGCAGTACTTC,.,TRBJ2-7,TRBV9,.
CASSFGKYSYNEQFF,TGTGCCAGCAGCTTCGGGAAATACTCCTACAATGAGCAGTTCTTC,.,TRBJ2-1,TRBV9,.
CASRGLSRGPSSTYEQYF,TGTGCCAGCAGGGGACTGAGCCGGGGGCCCTCTTCTACCTACGAGCAGTACTTC,.,TRBJ2-7,TRBV5-6,.
CASSDPGQPNQPQHF,TGTGCCAGCAGTGACCCCGGACAACCCAATCAGCCCCAGCATTTT,.,TRBJ1-5,TRBV6-1,.
CASSLEAWDEQYF,TGTGCTAGCAGCTTAGAAGCTTGGGACGAGCAGTACTTC,once,TRBJ2-7,TRBV7-7,.
CASSIQNTEAFF,TGTGCCAGCAGCATACAGAACACTGAAGCTTTCTTT,.,TRBJ1-1,TRBV5-6,.
CASSPGSDTQYF,TGTGCCAGCAGCCCGGGGTCAGATACGCAGTATTTT,.,TRBJ2-3,TRBV9,.
CASSLRGVSSYEQYF,TGCGCCAGCAGCCTTAGGGGGGTCAGTAGCTACGAGCAGTACTTC,few,TRBJ2-7,TRBV4-1,.
CASSRSGNEQFF,TGTGCCAGCAGTCGGTCCGGCAATGAGCAGTTCTTC,.,TRBJ2-1,TRBV6-5,.
CASSTTGSSTDTQYF,TGTGCCAGCAGCACCACAGGGTCTAGCACAGATACGCAGTATTTT,.,TRBJ2-3,TRBV6-6,.
CASSLEFGTGYEQYF,TGCGCCAGCAGCTTGGAGTTTGGGACTGGATACGAGCAGTACTTC,.,TRBJ2-7,TRBV5-1,.
CASGGTRTDTQYF,TGTGCCAGTGGCGGGACGCGCACAGATACGCAGTATTTT,.,TRBJ2-3,TRBV6-6,.